These 14 T cell receptor beta chains originate from one sample sequenced in a study of blood T cell repertoires in COVID-19. The data were produced by immunoSEQ multiplex PCR, yet TCRdb's version contains in-frame clones alone and is incomplete. Here the sample spans some 160,000 clones, approximately 80% being singletons. The sample was PBMCs or T cells enriched from blood (not recorded which). The receptors shown here come from a woman between 50 and 59 years old who had recovered from COVID-19.

This clone was seen only once. V gene TRBV28 combines with J gene TRBJ1-4; D unresolved. V lost 9 bases and J 0 bases, leaving 8 bases between the germline ends. Germline assignment: CDR1 MDHEN and CDR2 SYDVKM. The CDR3 runs to 13 residues. The chain's CDR3 is CASRRATNEKLFF. CDR3 sequence (DNA): TGTGCCAGTCGGAGGGCAACTAATGAAAAACTGTTTTTT.

Here the CDR3 DNA reads TGTGCCAGCAGTGAAGCGCCCGGGAGGGGGGGCTCACCCCTCCACTTT. As protein: CASSEAPGRGGSPLHF. The rearrangement joins TRBV2 to TRBJ1-6, with a tentative D call TRBD1 (6 bases). This CDR3 is 16 amino acids long. Germline CDR1 reads SNHLY; CDR2 reads FYNNEI. V dropped 0 bases and J dropped 10 bases, with 16 bases sitting between them.

This chain links TRBV11-1 with TRBJ1-1; D is ambiguous. The germline V gene encodes CDR1 SGHAT and CDR2 FQDESV (reference sequence). V lost 5 bases, J lost 0 bases, and 7 bases lay in between. The CDR3 contains 13 residues. The CDR3 nucleotides read TGTGCCAGCAGCGTCGCGGTGAACACTGAAGCTTTCTTT. It yields the protein CASSVAVNTEAFF. Together with reference TRBV11-1 and TRBJ1-1, the CDR3 gives the full variable domain: EAEVAQSPRYKITEKSQAVAFWCDPISGHATLYWYRQILGQGPELLVQFQDESVVDDSQLPKDRFSAERLKGVDSTLKIQPAELGDSAMYLCASSVAVNTEAFFGQGTRLTVV.

This clone turned up a few times. The genes are TRBV9 and TRBJ2-1; 8 bases agree with TRBD2. Germline assignment: CDR1 SGDLS and CDR2 YYNGEE. This CDR3 is 15 amino acids long. Trimming cost V 0 bases and J 2 bases; bases outside gene matches: 1. The CDR3 DNA reads TGTGCCAGCAGCGTAGAACTAGCGGCCTACAATGAGCAGTTCTTC. It encodes CASSVELAAYNEQFF.

This clone was seen only once. This chain connects TRBV28 to TRBJ2-3, with D perhaps TRBD2 (5 bases). The CDR3 has 17 residues. V lost 6 bases and J lost 1, with 20 bases in between. CDR1 MDHEN and CDR2 SYDVKM come from the germline V gene. The CDR3 loop is CASRTAGIPGGTDTQYF. Here the CDR3 DNA reads TGTGCCAGCAGGACTGCCGGGATCCCTGGGGGCACAGATACGCAGTATTTT.

There are a few counts of this clone. The chain couples TRBV15 to TRBJ1-2; tentative D call: TRBD1 (5 bases). Germline V gene lookup returns CDR1 LNHNV and CDR2 YYDKDF (reference sequence). The CDR3 has 15 amino acids. Trimming removed 0 bases at V and 5 bases at J, with 13 bases between. The CDR3 loop reads CATSRDRGSPYGYTF. CDR3 coding DNA: TGTGCCACCAGCAGAGATAGGGGAAGTCCTTATGGCTACACCTTC. The full variable domain, its missing parts supplied by reference TRBV15 and TRBJ1-2, is DAMVIQNPRYQVTQFGKPVTLSCSQTLNHNVMYWYQQKSSQAPKLLFHYYDKDFNNEADTPDNFQSRRPNTSFCFLDIRSPGLGDTAMYLCATSRDRGSPYGYTFGSGTRLTVV.

The sample holds one count of this clone. The gene calls are TRBV28 and TRBJ1-5, with D perhaps matching TRBD1 (6 bases). The V gene's germline CDR1 is MDHEN and CDR2 SYDVKM. V shed 8 bases and J shed 7 bases, with 21 bases lying between them. The CDR3 has 15 amino acids. The CDR3 protein is CASGPQGEWKQPQHF. CDR3 in DNA: TGTGCCAGCGGTCCACAGGGAGAGTGGAAACAGCCCCAGCATTTT.

The chain employs TRBV19 and TRBJ1-3; D remains unclear. Germline CDR1 is LNHDA and CDR2 is SQIVND (reference sequence). The length of the CDR3 is 14 residues. V dropped 1 base and J dropped 4 bases, with 8 bases sitting between them. The CDR3 loop reads CASSIAGIGNTIYF. In DNA, the CDR3 is TGTGCCAGTAGTATAGCGGGGATCGGAAACACCATATATTTT.

In the case of this clone: The germline gene is not matched at one end of the junction; a read error may be the cause. The V gene is TRBV7-2, the J gene TRBJ1-3; possibly TRBD1 for D (5 bases). This CDR3 contains 13 residues. CDR1 and CDR2 from the germline V gene are SGHTA and FQGNSA. The CDR3 DNA reads TGTGCCAGCAGCTTATGGCAGGGAAGCACCATATATTTT. Amino acid sequence: CASSLWQGSTIYF.

The chain carries TRBV2 and TRBJ1-1; D possibly corresponds to TRBD1 (5 bases). V was trimmed by 8 bases and J by 1 base, leaving 17 bases between them. Per the germline V gene, CDR1 is SNHLY and CDR2 is FYNNEI. The CDR3 loop spans 15 amino acids. The chain's CDR3 is CASALAGRGNTEAFF. DNA for the CDR3: TGTGCCAGCGCCCTGGCAGGGCGAGGGAACACTGAAGCTTTCTTT. Drawing the rest from reference TRBV2 and TRBJ1-1, the complete variable domain is EPEVTQTPSHQVTQMGQEVILRCVPISNHLYFYWYRQILGQKVEFLVSFYNNEISEKSEIFDDQFSVERPDGSNFTLKIRSTKLEDSAMYFCASALAGRGNTEAFFGQGTRLTVV.

V and J are TRBV4-2 and TRBJ2-7; the D gene is possibly TRBD1 (7 bases). Germline V gene sequence: CDR1 LGHNA, CDR2 YNFKEQ. V lost 1 base and J 4 bases, leaving 14 bases between the germline ends. This CDR3 region has 15 residues. CDR3 residues: CASSQGIQGRYEQYF. As DNA, the CDR3 is TGTGCCAGCAGCCAAGGAATACAGGGGAGGTACGAGCAGTACTTC.

The rearrangement joins TRBV4-2 to TRBJ1-4, with 8 bases that match TRBD1. Germline trimming cut 3 bases from V and 7 bases from J; bases unmatched to any gene: 7. This CDR3 has 15 amino acids. Germline assignment: CDR1 LGHNA and CDR2 YNFKEQ. CDR3 loop: CASSQLRGRGEKLFF. CDR3 nucleotides: TGTGCCAGCAGCCAGCTCAGGGGGCGGGGTGAAAAACTGTTTTTT.

The CDR3 is CSGRQSNYGYTF. DNA for the CDR3: TGCAGCGGCAGACAGTCCAACTATGGCTACACCTTC. The J gene is TRBJ1-2, the V gene TRBV29-1, with a weak D call TRBD1 (5 bases). The CDR3 runs 12 residues. Germline CDR1 reads SQVTM; CDR2 reads ANQGSEA. The germline V and J ends were trimmed by 7 bases and 2 bases, with 11 bases remaining between them.

The chain combines TRBV7-2 with TRBJ2-3, with unresolved D. Trimming removed 4 bases at V and 2 bases at J, with 10 bases between. The CDR3 is made up of 14 amino acids. Germline V gene lookup returns CDR1 SGHTA and CDR2 FQGNSA. Here the CDR3 DNA reads TGTGCCAGCAGCTCTACTACGTTCACAGATACGCAGTATTTT. Residues: CASSSTTFTDTQYF.